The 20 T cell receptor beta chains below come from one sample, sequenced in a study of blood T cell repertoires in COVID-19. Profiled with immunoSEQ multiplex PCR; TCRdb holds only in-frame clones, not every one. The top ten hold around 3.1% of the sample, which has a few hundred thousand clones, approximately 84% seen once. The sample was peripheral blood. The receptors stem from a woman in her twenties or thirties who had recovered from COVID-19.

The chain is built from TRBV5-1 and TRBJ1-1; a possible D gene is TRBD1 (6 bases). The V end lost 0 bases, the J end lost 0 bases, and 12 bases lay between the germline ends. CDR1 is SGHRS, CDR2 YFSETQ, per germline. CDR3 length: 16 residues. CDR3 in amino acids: CASSLGGGSMNTEAFF. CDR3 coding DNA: TGCGCCAGCAGCTTGGGTGGGGGCTCGATGAACACTGAAGCTTTCTTT.

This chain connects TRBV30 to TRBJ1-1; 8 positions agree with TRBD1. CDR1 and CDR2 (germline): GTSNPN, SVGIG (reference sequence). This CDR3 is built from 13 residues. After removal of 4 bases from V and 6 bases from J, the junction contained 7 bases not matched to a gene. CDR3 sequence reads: CAWNLQGEAEAFF. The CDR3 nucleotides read TGTGCCTGGAACCTACAGGGGGAGGCTGAAGCTTTCTTT.

The CDR3 DNA reads TGTGCCACCAGCAGAGCGGGGGCGAACACCGGGGAGCTGTTTTTT. Amino acid sequence: CATSRAGANTGELFF. The chain recombines TRBV15 with TRBJ2-2; weak D call: TRBD2 (6 bases). The V end lost 1 base, the J end lost 0 bases, and 6 bases lay between the germline ends. This CDR3 has 15 amino acids. CDR1 and CDR2 (germline): LNHNV, YYDKDF (reference sequence).

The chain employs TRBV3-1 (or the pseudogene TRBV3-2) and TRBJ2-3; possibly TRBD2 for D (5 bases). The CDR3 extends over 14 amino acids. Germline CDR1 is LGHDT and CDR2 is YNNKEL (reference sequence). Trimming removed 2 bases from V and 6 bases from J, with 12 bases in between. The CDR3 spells CASSQRSGRDTQYF. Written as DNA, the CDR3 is TGTGCCAGCAGCCAACGGAGCGGTAGGGATACGCAGTATTTT.

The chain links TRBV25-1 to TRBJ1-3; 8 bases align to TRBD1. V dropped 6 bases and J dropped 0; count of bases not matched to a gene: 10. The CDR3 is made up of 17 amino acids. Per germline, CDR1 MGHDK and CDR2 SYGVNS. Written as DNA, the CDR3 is TGTGCCAGCAGCTCGAGGACAGGGCTTCCCTCTGGAAACACCATATATTTT. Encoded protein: CASSSRTGLPSGNTIYF.

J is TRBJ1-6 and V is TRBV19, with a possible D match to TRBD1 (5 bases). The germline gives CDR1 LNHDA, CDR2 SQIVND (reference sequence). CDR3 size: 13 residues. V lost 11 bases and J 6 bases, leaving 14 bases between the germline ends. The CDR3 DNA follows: TGTGCCGGATCGACGGACATTAATTCACCCCTCCACTTT. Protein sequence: CAGSTDINSPLHF.

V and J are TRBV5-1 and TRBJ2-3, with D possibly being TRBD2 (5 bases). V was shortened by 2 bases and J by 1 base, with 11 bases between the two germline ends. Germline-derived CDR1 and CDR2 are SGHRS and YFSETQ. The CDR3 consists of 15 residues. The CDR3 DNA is TGCGCCAGCAGCTTTAGCGATTCGGGCACAGATACGCAGTATTTT. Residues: CASSFSDSGTDTQYF.

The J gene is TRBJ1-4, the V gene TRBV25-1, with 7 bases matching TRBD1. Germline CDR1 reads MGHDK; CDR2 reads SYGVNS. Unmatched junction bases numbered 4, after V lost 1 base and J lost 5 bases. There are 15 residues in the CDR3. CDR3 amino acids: CASSESGTVNEKLFF. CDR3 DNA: TGTGCCAGCAGTGAATCTGGGACAGTCAATGAAAAACTGTTTTTT.

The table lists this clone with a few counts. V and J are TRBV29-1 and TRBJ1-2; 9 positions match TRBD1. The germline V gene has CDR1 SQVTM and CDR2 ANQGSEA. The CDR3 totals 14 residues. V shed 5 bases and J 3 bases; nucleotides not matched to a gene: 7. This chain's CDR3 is CSVYETGGDYGYTF. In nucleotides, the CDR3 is TGCAGCGTTTACGAAACAGGGGGCGACTATGGCTACACCTTC.

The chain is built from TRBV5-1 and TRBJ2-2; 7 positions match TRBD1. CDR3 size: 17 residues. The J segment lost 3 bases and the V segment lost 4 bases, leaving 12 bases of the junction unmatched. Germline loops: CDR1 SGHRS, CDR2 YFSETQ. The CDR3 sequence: CASSPSPTGIDTGELFF. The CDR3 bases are TGCGCCAGCAGCCCGAGCCCGACAGGGATAGACACCGGGGAGCTGTTTTTT. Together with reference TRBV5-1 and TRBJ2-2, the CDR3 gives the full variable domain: KAGVTQTPRYLIKTRGQQVTLSCSPISGHRSVSWYQQTPGQGLQFLFEYFSETQRNKGNFPGRFSGRQFSNSRSEMNVSTLELGDSALYLCASSPSPTGIDTGELFFGEGSRLTVL.

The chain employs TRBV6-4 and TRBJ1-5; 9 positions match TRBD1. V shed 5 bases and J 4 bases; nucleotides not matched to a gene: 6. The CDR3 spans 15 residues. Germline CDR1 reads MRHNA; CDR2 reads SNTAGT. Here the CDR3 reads CASSTTGGGNQPQHF. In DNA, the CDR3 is TGTGCCAGCAGTACAACAGGGGGCGGGAATCAGCCCCAGCATTTT.

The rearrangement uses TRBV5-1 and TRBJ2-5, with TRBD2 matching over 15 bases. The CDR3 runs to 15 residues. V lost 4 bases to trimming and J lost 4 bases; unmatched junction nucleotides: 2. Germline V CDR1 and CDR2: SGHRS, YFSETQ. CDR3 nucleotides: TGCGCCAGCAGCCCGGGACTAGCGGGAGGAGAGACCCAGTACTTC. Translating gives CASSPGLAGGETQYF. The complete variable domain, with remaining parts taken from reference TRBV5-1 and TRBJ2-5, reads KAGVTQTPRYLIKTRGQQVTLSCSPISGHRSVSWYQQTPGQGLQFLFEYFSETQRNKGNFPGRFSGRQFSNSRSEMNVSTLELGDSALYLCASSPGLAGGETQYFGPGTRLLVL.

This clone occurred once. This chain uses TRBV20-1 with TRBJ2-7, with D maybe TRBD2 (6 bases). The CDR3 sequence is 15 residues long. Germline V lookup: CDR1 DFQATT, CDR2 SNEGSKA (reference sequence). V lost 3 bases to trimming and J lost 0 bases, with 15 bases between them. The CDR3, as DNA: TGCAGTGCTAGTGACCCGGGACTTTTCTCCTACGAGCAGTACTTC. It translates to CSASDPGLFSYEQYF.

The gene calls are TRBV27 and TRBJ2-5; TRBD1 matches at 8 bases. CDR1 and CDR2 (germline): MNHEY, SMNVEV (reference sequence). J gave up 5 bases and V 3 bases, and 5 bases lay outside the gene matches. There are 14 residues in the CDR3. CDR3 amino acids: CASSFDRGRETQYF. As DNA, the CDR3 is TGTGCCAGCAGTTTCGACAGGGGAAGGGAGACCCAGTACTTC.

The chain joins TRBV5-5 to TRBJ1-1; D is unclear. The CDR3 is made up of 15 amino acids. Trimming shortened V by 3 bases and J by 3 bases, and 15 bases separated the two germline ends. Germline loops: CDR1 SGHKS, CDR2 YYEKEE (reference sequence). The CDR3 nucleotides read TGTGCCAGCAGCTATTGGCTGGAGGAAGACACTGAAGCTTTCTTT. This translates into CASSYWLEEDTEAFF.

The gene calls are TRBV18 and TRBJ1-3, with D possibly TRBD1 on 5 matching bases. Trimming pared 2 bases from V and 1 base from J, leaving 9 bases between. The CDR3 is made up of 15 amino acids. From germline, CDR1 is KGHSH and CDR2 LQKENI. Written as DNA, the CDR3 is TGTGCCAGCTCACCAGTTCCAGGGTCTGGAAACACCATATATTTT. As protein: CASSPVPGSGNTIYF.

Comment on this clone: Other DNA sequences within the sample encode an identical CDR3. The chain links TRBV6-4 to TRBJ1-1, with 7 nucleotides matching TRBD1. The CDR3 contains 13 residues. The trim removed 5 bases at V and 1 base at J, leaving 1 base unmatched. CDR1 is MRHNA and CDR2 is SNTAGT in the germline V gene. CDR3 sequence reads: CASSRTGNTEAFF. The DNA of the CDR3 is TGTGCCAGCAGTAGGACAGGGAACACTGAAGCTTTCTTT.

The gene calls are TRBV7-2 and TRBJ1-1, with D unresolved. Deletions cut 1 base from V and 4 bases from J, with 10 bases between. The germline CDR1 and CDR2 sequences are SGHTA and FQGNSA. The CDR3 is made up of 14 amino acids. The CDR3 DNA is TGTGCCAGCAGCTTAGACGGGAATAGCACTGAAGCTTTCTTT. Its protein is CASSLDGNSTEAFF.

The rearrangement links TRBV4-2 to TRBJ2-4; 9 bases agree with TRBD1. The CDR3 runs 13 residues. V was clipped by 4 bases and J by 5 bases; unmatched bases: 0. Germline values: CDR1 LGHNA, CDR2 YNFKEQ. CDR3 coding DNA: TGTGCCAGCAGCCGGGACAGGGAAAACATTCAGTACTTC. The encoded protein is CASSRDRENIQYF.

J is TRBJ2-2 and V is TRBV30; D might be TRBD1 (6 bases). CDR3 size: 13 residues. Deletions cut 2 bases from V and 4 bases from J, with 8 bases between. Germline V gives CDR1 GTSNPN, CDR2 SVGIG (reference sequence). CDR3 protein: CAWSTRGTGELFF. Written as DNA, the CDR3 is TGTGCCTGGAGTACCAGGGGCACCGGGGAGCTGTTTTTT.